This TCR beta chain was recorded in a study of blood T cell repertoires in COVID-19. In the authors' workflow: Amplification from reference gene primers served as the basis for estimated nucleated cell counts. The method was immunoSEQ multiplex PCR; TCRdb's version includes in-frame clones alone and lacks a portion of them. V and J calls and clone size are as listed in that table; D and trimming were resolved from the DNA. The data hold a few hundred thousand clones, with about 87% observed a single time. Study members were between roughly 18 and 90 years old and lived in fewer than 30 US regions. Participant-reported clinical history was the basis for cohort assignment. Cohort 3 recovery required two negative PCRs, clearance, or symptom resolution. The germline V gene has CDR1 KGHSH and CDR2 LQKENI. CDR3 size: 15 residues. Between the trimmed V and J ends, which lost 0 bases and 2 bases, there was a span of 11 bases.

The sequence came from a young woman who had recovered from COVID-19. The sample comprised PBMCs or T cells enriched from blood (not recorded which). This chain joins TRBV18 and TRBJ2-7, with D possibly matching TRBD2 (6 bases). This CDR3 is CASSPPRGGPYEQYF. The CDR3 DNA sequence: TGTGCCAGCTCACCACCGCGGGGAGGCCCCTACGAGCAGTACTTC.